Following are 10 T cell receptor beta chains from one sample sequenced in a study of technical replicates of blood from several donors. Clones were read by immunoSEQ multiplex PCR, and TCRdb kept only the in-frame ones, dropping some. Of fewer than 95,000 clones listed, roughly 93% were seen once; the top ten hold over 0.2%. The sequenced material came from T cells isolated from PBMCs. The receptors stem from a human donor in good health.

The chain carries TRBV7-6 and TRBJ1-4; no definite D call. This CDR3 has 12 amino acids. CDR1 and CDR2 (germline): SGHVS, FNYEAQ. Trimming left V 6 bases short and J 6 bases short, with 8 bases between. The CDR3 sequence is CASSSSDEKLFF. The CDR3 nucleotides read TGTGCCAGCAGTTCTAGCGATGAAAAACTGTTTTTT. Complete variable domain (other parts from reference TRBV7-6 and TRBJ1-4): GAGVSQSPRYKVTKRGQDVALRCDPISGHVSLYWYRQALGQGPEFLTYFNYEAQQDKSGLPNDRFSAERPEGSISTLTIQRTEQRDSAMYRCASSSSDEKLFFGSGTQLSVL.

The rearrangement links TRBV7-6 to TRBJ2-2; 8 bases are a match to TRBD2. From germline, CDR1 is SGHVS and CDR2 FNYEAQ. V was clipped by 5 bases and J by 4 bases; unmatched bases: 6. The CDR3 is made up of 15 amino acids. In nucleotides, the CDR3 is TGTGCCAGCAGCGCAAGCGGGAGCGTCACCGGGGAGCTGTTTTTT. This codes for CASSASGSVTGELFF.

This chain links TRBV28 with TRBJ2-7, with TRBD1 identical over 8 bases. There are 20 residues in the CDR3. V lost 4 bases and J lost 9; bases outside the gene matches: 29. CDR1 and CDR2 from the germline V gene are MDHEN and SYDVKM. As DNA, the CDR3 is TGTGCCAGCAGTTCCGAACTCGAGCCCCCAGGGGGCCTTACGGTTTGGGGGCAGTACTTC. Translation: CASSSELEPPGGLTVWGQYF. Full variable domain (outside the CDR3, taken from reference TRBV28 and TRBJ2-7): DVKVTQSSRYLVKRTGEKVFLECVQDMDHENMFWYRQDPGLGLRLIYFSYDVKMKEKGDIPEGYSVSREKKERFSLILESASTNQTSMYLCASSSELEPPGGLTVWGQYFGPGTRLTVT.

V is TRBV12-5 and J is TRBJ1-1; 7 bases agree with TRBD1. The trim removed 10 bases at V and 1 base at J, leaving 12 bases unmatched. Germline lookup yields CDR1 LGHNT and CDR2 FRNRAP. There are 15 residues in the CDR3. The CDR3 loop reads CATGDRREPNTEAFF. The CDR3 nucleotides read TGTGCTACCGGGGACAGACGGGAACCGAACACTGAAGCTTTCTTT.

This rearrangement joins TRBV28 to TRBJ2-5; D remains ambiguous. Trimming shortened V by 9 bases and J by 2 bases, and 19 bases separated the two germline ends. This CDR3 comprises 15 residues. Germline loops: CDR1 MDHEN, CDR2 SYDVKM. CDR3 nucleotides: TGTGCCAGTAAACCCGAATCTGACACTCAAGAGACCCAGTACTTC. This translates into CASKPESDTQETQYF.

The chain uses TRBV6-5 and TRBJ1-1; a weak D match, TRBD1 (6 bases). The CDR3 sequence is 15 residues long. The germline V and J ends were trimmed by 0 bases and 1 base, with 9 bases remaining between them. Germline V gives CDR1 MNHEY, CDR2 SVGAGI. Here the CDR3 DNA reads TGTGCCAGCAGTTACTCGTTACAGGGGAACACTGAAGCTTTCTTT. The encoded protein is CASSYSLQGNTEAFF.

This clone is a singleton in its sample. The CDR3 DNA is TGCGCCAGCAGCTTGTCGACAGGGGGCGCGGATGGCTACACCTTC. Translation: CASSLSTGGADGYTF. V is TRBV5-1 and J is TRBJ1-2; TRBD1 matches 10 bases. From germline, CDR1 is SGHRS and CDR2 YFSETQ. The CDR3 is 15 amino acids. Unmatched junction bases numbered 6, after V lost 1 base and J lost 6 bases.

The chain links TRBV4-2 to TRBJ2-5, with D unclear. The V end was cut by 3 bases, the J end by 1 base, with 12 bases between. Germline CDR1 and CDR2: LGHNA and YNFKEQ. The length of the CDR3 is 15 residues. CDR3 DNA: TGTGCCAGCAGCCAGCCCCAGCGACCCCAAGAGACCCAGTACTTC. Amino acids: CASSQPQRPQETQYF.

This rearrangement joins TRBV6-5 to TRBJ1-5, with D hard to call. CDR1 and CDR2 from the germline V gene are MNHEY and SVGAGI. V was trimmed by 2 bases and J by 0 bases, leaving 8 bases between them. CDR3 length: 15 residues. Here the CDR3 DNA reads TGTGCCAGCAGTTACGCCGGGAATAGCAATCAGCCCCAGCATTTT. Translated, it gives CASSYAGNSNQPQHF.

This chain joins TRBV20-1 and TRBJ1-4; TRBD1 is a possible D gene (6 bases). The CDR3 runs to 11 residues. Germline values: CDR1 DFQATT, CDR2 SNEGSKA (reference sequence). CDR3 sequence reads: CLGQWNEKLFF. Here the CDR3 DNA reads TGCCTTGGACAGTGGAATGAAAAACTGTTTTTT.